What follows describes a single TCR beta chain. The CDR3 is 14 amino acids. Germline loops: CDR1 SGHTA, CDR2 FQGTGA. Trimming shortened V by 5 bases and J by 5 bases, and 12 bases separated the two germline ends. These data belong to a study of cytomegalovirus exposure and HLA in healthy donors. In the PCR, 60 Vbeta and 13 Jbeta primers were used. Measured with immunoSEQ multiplex PCR; TCRdb has only the in-frame clones, and not every one. The sample totals approximately 110,000 clones; its top ten clones hold 0.55% to 0.65%. The receptor was derived from a man aged 50 or older in good health and CMV-seronegative. The sample consisted of PBMCs. This chain joins TRBV7-3 and TRBJ2-2; no clear D. The chain's CDR3 is CASSLGPWTGELFF. The CDR3 region has the DNA TGTGCCAGCAGCCTCGGTCCCTGGACCGGGGAGCTGTTTTTT.